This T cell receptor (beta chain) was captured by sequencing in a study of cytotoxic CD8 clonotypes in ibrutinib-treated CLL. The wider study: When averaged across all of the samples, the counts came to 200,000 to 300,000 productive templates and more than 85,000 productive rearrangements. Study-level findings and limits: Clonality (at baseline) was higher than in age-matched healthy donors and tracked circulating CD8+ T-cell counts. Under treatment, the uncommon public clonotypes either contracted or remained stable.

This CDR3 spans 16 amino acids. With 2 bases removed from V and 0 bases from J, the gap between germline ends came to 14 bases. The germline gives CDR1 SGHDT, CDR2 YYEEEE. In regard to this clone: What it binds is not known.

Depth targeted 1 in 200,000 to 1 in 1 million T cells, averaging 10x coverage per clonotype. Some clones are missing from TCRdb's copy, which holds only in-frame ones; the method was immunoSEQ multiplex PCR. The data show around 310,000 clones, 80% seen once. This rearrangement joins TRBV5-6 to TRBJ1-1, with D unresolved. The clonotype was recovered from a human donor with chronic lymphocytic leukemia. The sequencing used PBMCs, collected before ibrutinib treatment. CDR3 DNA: TGTGCCAGCAGCTTTTTCATTCGTCACGTGAACACTGAAGCTTTCTTT. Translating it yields CASSFFIRHVNTEAFF.